A single sample is the source of the 6 T cell receptor beta chains below, sequenced in a study of blood T cell repertoires in COVID-19. TCRdb's table, derived via immunoSEQ multiplex PCR, lists solely in-frame clones and lacks some. The data show about 190,000 clones, with 75% to 90% seen just once and approximately 1.1% held by the top ten. Material: peripheral blood. The receptors shown here come from a man younger than 40 with acute or convalescent COVID-19.

V and J are TRBV2 and TRBJ1-1; weak D call: TRBD1 (5 bases). In germline, CDR1 is SNHLY, CDR2 FYNNEI. This CDR3 contains 15 residues. V lost 5 bases and J lost 0, with 13 bases in between. CDR3: CASSPQGTMNTEAFF. The CDR3 DNA follows: TGTGCCAGCAGTCCCCAGGGTACCATGAACACTGAAGCTTTCTTT.

The rearrangement joins TRBV6-5 to TRBJ1-2; TRBD1 might be the D (6 bases). Germline V gene data show CDR1 as MNHEY and CDR2 as SVGAGI. V shed 6 bases and J shed 7 bases, with 12 bases lying between them. CDR3 length equals 12 residues. CDR3 nucleotides: TGTGCCAGCAGCCACAGGGATGGTGGCTACACCTTC. Amino acid sequence: CASSHRDGGYTF.

The chain links TRBV6-2 or TRBV6-3 to TRBJ1-2, with no clear D. Germline values: CDR1 MNHEY, CDR2 SVGEGT. The CDR3 is 15 residues long. Trimming cost V 6 bases and J 5 bases, with 19 bases left between them. As DNA, the CDR3 is TGTGCCAGCAGCAAAACCCCCGCAGAGGTTTATGGCTACACCTTC. Encoded protein: CASSKTPAEVYGYTF.

V gene TRBV5-1 combines with J gene TRBJ1-2, with D hard to call. V was pared by 1 base and J by 1 base, with 8 bases between. CDR3 length: 14 residues. In germline, CDR1 is SGHRS, CDR2 YFSETQ. CDR3 DNA sequence: TGCGCCAGCAGCTTGTCGGCGGGTAACTATGGCTACACCTTC. Its protein product is CASSLSAGNYGYTF.

V is TRBV7-8 and J is TRBJ2-7; TRBD2 matches at 7 bases. This CDR3 contains 18 residues. The junction had 16 bases not matched to a gene; V was cut back by 1 base and J by 4 bases. From germline, CDR1 is SGHVS and CDR2 FQNEAQ. This CDR3 is CASSLVGSMSGASYEQYF. The DNA for the CDR3 is TGTGCCAGCAGCTTAGTCGGTTCTATGAGCGGGGCTTCTTACGAGCAGTACTTC.

The chain combines TRBV6-6 with TRBJ1-2; D is uncertain. Between the trimmed V and J ends, which lost 8 bases and 0 bases, there was a span of 13 bases. The CDR3 consists of 14 residues. Germline loops: CDR1 MNHNY, CDR2 SVGAGI (reference sequence). CDR3 loop: CASVDTSTNYGYTF. CDR3 DNA sequence: TGTGCCAGCGTCGACACCTCCACTAACTATGGCTACACCTTC.